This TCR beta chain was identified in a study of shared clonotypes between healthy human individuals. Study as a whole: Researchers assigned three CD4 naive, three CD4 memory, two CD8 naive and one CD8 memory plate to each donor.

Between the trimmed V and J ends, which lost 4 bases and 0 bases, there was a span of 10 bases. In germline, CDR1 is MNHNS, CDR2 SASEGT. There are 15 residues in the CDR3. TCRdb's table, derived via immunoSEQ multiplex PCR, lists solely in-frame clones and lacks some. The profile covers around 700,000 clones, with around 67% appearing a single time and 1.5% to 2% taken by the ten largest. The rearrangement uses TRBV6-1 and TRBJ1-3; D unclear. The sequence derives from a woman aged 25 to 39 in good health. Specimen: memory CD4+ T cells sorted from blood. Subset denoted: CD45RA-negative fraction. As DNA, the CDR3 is TGTGCCAGCAGTGTACGTCAAAGCTCTGGAAACACCATATATTTT. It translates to CASSVRQSSGNTIYF.